Below are 24 T cell receptor beta chains sequenced from a single sample in a study of T cell repertoires in cytomegalovirus infection. TCRdb redid the calling of the reads with MiXCR, one entry per CDR3 protein. The table has 830,000 or so distinct CDR3 sequences, 32% seen once. Their specific antigens are unknown. Sequences were derived from cultured CD8+ T cells from PBMCs, sampled from culture after CMV antigen stimulation. The source of these receptors is a human donor in good health (CMV status not recorded). Some clones in this sample may be carry-over from other donors' samples.

This clonotype was seen just once. The chain combines TRBV27 with TRBJ1-5; unclear D gene. The germline CDR1 and CDR2 sequences are MNHEY and SMNVEV (reference sequence). The CDR3 has 14 amino acids. With 4 bases removed from V and 5 bases from J, the gap between germline ends came to 12 bases. The CDR3 nucleotides are TGTGCCAGCAGTTCCGGGCTGGGTTATCAGCCCCAGCATTTT. As protein: CASSSGLGYQPQHF.

The V call is TRBV27, the J call TRBJ1-2; 8 nucleotides line up with TRBD1. Germline trimming cut 1 base from V and 7 bases from J; bases unmatched to any gene: 11. The CDR3 has 16 amino acids. The germline CDR1 and CDR2 sequences are MNHEY and SMNVEV (reference sequence). The CDR3, as DNA: TGTGCCAGCAGTTTATATTTAGACAGGGGTGAAACTGGCTACACCTTC. Protein product: CASSLYLDRGETGYTF.

The chain carries TRBV15 and TRBJ1-1; 7 nucleotides line up with TRBD1. Germline loops: CDR1 LNHNV, CDR2 YYDKDF (reference sequence). With 6 bases clipped from V and 6 bases from J, the junction kept 16 bases outside the gene matches. The length of the CDR3 is 16 residues. The CDR3 DNA reads as TGTGCCACCAGGACAGGGCGAGGGGTAGTGGATTCTGAAGCTTTCTTT. Its protein is CATRTGRGVVDSEAFF.

This clonotype has ten or more counts. The rearrangement uses TRBV7-9 and TRBJ1-4; D is unclear. From germline, CDR1 is SEHNR and CDR2 FQNEAQ (reference sequence). This CDR3 region has 15 residues. Trimming removed 1 base from V and 8 bases from J, with 14 bases in between. CDR3 nucleotide sequence: TGTGCCAGCAGCTTAGTCGGCGTACAACGGGAAAAACTGTTTTTT. This sequence encodes CASSLVGVQREKLFF.

The gene calls are TRBV27 and TRBJ1-2; tentative D call: TRBD1 (5 bases). Germline-derived CDR1 and CDR2 are MNHEY and SMNVEV (reference sequence). V was clipped by 5 bases and J by 4 bases, with 23 bases between them. The CDR3 runs to 17 residues. The CDR3, as DNA: TGTGCCAGCAGTCCCCGGGGGGGACTCAAAAACTCCTATGGCTACACCTTC. Its translation: CASSPRGGLKNSYGYTF.

The J gene is TRBJ2-3, the V gene TRBV9; 13 bases align to TRBD2. The CDR3 has 16 residues. V dropped 4 bases and J dropped 4; count of bases not matched to a gene: 6. Germline-derived CDR1 and CDR2 are SGDLS and YYNGEE. The CDR3 DNA follows: TGTGCCAGCAGCCAGACTAGCGGGGGGACCTCAGATACGCAGTATTTT. The encoded protein is CASSQTSGGTSDTQYF.

The table lists this clonotype with a few counts. This rearrangement joins TRBV27 to TRBJ1-2; D possibly corresponds to TRBD1 (6 bases). With 0 bases removed from V and 5 bases from J, the gap between germline ends came to 16 bases. From germline, CDR1 is MNHEY and CDR2 SMNVEV (reference sequence). This CDR3 is built from 16 residues. In nucleotides, the CDR3 is TGTGCCAGCAGTTTATCCTTTCTGGGGGCAGAGTATGGCTACACCTTC. Translating gives CASSLSFLGAEYGYTF.

The gene calls are TRBV10-3 and TRBJ2-1; D not certain. V shed 4 bases and J shed 3 bases, with 4 bases lying between them. Germline V lookup: CDR1 ENHRY, CDR2 SYGVKD. The CDR3 sequence is 12 residues long. The CDR3 reads CAISGDYNEQFF. CDR3 DNA: TGTGCCATCAGTGGGGACTACAATGAGCAGTTCTTC.

This chain connects TRBV6-5 to TRBJ1-2; no clear D gene. This CDR3 comprises 14 residues. Germline values: CDR1 MNHEY, CDR2 SVGAGI. Trimming removed 0 bases at V and 6 bases at J, with 11 bases between. CDR3: CASSYSYGFDGYTF. The DNA for the CDR3 is TGTGCCAGCAGTTACTCATATGGGTTTGATGGCTACACCTTC.

In this sample, this clonotype turned up a few times. The J gene is TRBJ1-6, the V gene TRBV27; D is uncertain. CDR3 length: 16 residues. Germline CDR1 reads MNHEY; CDR2 reads SMNVEV (reference sequence). V was clipped by 0 bases and J by 8 bases, with 14 bases between them. Here the CDR3 reads CASSLSVVRIDSPLHF. DNA for the CDR3: TGTGCCAGCAGTTTATCGGTGGTAAGGATTGATTCACCCCTCCACTTT.

This clonotype has a handful of counts. The chain uses TRBV9 and TRBJ2-7; D ambiguous. This CDR3 region has 12 residues. Trimming took off 0 bases at V and 3 bases at J, with 4 bases between the two ends. CDR1 SGDLS and CDR2 YYNGEE come from the germline V gene. The CDR3: CASSVDDYEQYF. CDR3 nucleotides: TGTGCCAGCAGCGTAGATGACTACGAGCAGTACTTC. The variable domain in full, completed from reference TRBV9 and TRBJ2-7, reads DSGVTQTPKHLITATGQRVTLRCSPRSGDLSVYWYQQSLDQGLQFLIQYYNGEERAKGNILERFSAQQFPDLHSELNLSSLELGDSALYFCASSVDDYEQYFGPGTRLTVT.

The chain employs TRBV3-1 and TRBJ1-1; D unclear. Looked up from germline, CDR1 is LGHDT and CDR2 is YNNKEL (reference sequence). V gave up 0 bases and J gave up 4 bases, with 12 bases separating them. This CDR3 contains 15 residues. The CDR3 loop reads CASSQEGPGSTEAFF. In DNA form, the CDR3 reads TGTGCCAGCAGCCAAGAAGGACCGGGAAGCACTGAAGCTTTCTTT.

The CDR3 DNA sequence: TGTGCCAGCAGTGGGGTCGTGTATGAGCAGTACTTC. Encoded protein: CASSGVVYEQYF. This rearrangement joins TRBV2 to TRBJ2-7; D gene uncertain. CDR1 and CDR2 from the germline V gene are SNHLY and FYNNEI. This CDR3 comprises 12 residues. The V and J ends lost 4 bases and 7 bases respectively, with 11 bases between them.

Of note for this clonotype: A read error may explain this, as a much larger clone is one base away. V and J are TRBV7-9 and TRBJ1-4; D is uncertain. The CDR3 has 17 amino acids. Germline V lookup: CDR1 SEHNR, CDR2 FQNEAQ (reference sequence). V lost 2 bases, J lost 4 bases, and 17 bases lay in between. CDR3 protein: CASSLPGPSENNEKLFF. The CDR3 nucleotides read TGTGCCAGCAGCTTACCCGGCCCATCGGAGAATAATGAAAAACTGTTTTTT.

The chain combines TRBV19 with TRBJ1-2; 11 nucleotides agree with TRBD1. Germline CDR1 LNHDA, CDR2 SQIVND (reference sequence). The CDR3 is 13 amino acids. The ends lost 11 bases at V and 5 bases at J; junction bases unmatched: 7. The CDR3 nucleotides read TGTGCCGTTGGGACAGGGGGAGGATATGGCTACACCTTC. Translating gives CAVGTGGGYGYTF. The full variable domain, in which reference TRBV19 and TRBJ1-2 provide the parts outside the CDR3, is DGGITQSPKYLFRKEGQNVTLSCEQNLNHDAMYWYRQDPGQGLRLIYYSQIVNDFQKGDIAEGYSVSREKKESFPLTVTSAQKNPTAFYLCAVGTGGGYGYTFGSGTRLTVV.

This clonotype was seen a few times. V is TRBV7-6 and J is TRBJ2-1; D is undetermined. The CDR3 totals 13 residues. CDR1 and CDR2 from the germline V gene are SGHVS and FNYEAQ. Between the trimmed V and J ends, which lost 0 bases and 10 bases, there was a span of 10 bases. The CDR3 loop is CASSLAPIREQFF. CDR3 bases: TGTGCCAGCAGCTTAGCCCCTATCAGGGAGCAGTTCTTC.

This clonotype occurred a few times. This CDR3 reads CASSFKDRYLSYEQYV. The CDR3 region has the DNA TGTGCCAGCAGTTTTAAGGACAGATATCTCTCCTACGAGCAGTACGTC. J is TRBJ2-7 and V is TRBV28; maybe TRBD1 (6 bases). Germline V gene sequence: CDR1 MDHEN, CDR2 SYDVKM. Trimming removed 3 bases at V and 0 bases at J, with 15 bases between. This CDR3 contains 16 residues.

This chain uses TRBV15 with TRBJ1-1; TRBD1 matches 9 bases. The CDR3 runs to 15 residues. Germline V lookup: CDR1 LNHNV, CDR2 YYDKDF (reference sequence). J lost 5 bases, V lost 2 bases, and 6 bases had no gene match. The CDR3 loop reads CATSRRGQGGTEAFF. DNA of the CDR3: TGTGCCACCAGCAGAAGGGGACAGGGTGGGACTGAAGCTTTCTTT.

The J gene is TRBJ2-3, the V gene TRBV2; no clear D gene. The V end lost 3 bases, the J end lost 11 bases, and 21 bases lay between the germline ends. CDR3 size: 15 residues. Germline V gives CDR1 SNHLY, CDR2 FYNNEI. The CDR3, as DNA: TGTGCCAGCAGTGATTCCCACCTTTCCGTGAATATGCAGTATTTT. Residues: CASSDSHLSVNMQYF. Drawing the rest from reference TRBV2 and TRBJ2-3, the complete variable domain is EPEVTQTPSHQVTQMGQEVILRCVPISNHLYFYWYRQILGQKVEFLVSFYNNEISEKSEIFDDQFSVERPDGSNFTLKIRSTKLEDSAMYFCASSDSHLSVNMQYFGPGTRLTVL.

The J gene is TRBJ2-6, the V gene TRBV28; the D gene is possibly TRBD1 (5 bases). The ends were cut back, 3 bases at V and 4 bases at J, with 13 bases in the middle. Germline loops: CDR1 MDHEN, CDR2 SYDVKM. The CDR3 sequence is 16 residues long. In nucleotides, the CDR3 is TGTGCCAGCAGTTTCCGACAGCTTTTGGGGGCCAACGTCCTGACTTTC. It translates to CASSFRQLLGANVLTF.

The chain is built from TRBV10-3 and TRBJ1-2, with D hard to call. This CDR3 region has 10 residues. CDR1 is ENHRY and CDR2 is SYGVKD in the germline V gene. V was cut by 8 bases and J by 7 bases, with 8 bases left in between. The CDR3 sequence is CAIFEGGYTF. The DNA for the CDR3 is TGTGCCATCTTCGAGGGTGGCTACACCTTC.

This clonotype was recorded a few times. The V and J genes are TRBV6-2 or TRBV6-3 and TRBJ2-1; the match to TRBD2 covers 10 bases. J lost 6 bases, V lost 7 bases, and 15 bases had no gene match. CDR1 and CDR2 (germline): MNHEY, SVGEGT. This CDR3 has 17 residues. CDR3 bases: TGTGCCAGCATGGGACTAGCGAGGGCCGGTAGGAGCAATGAGCAGTTCTTC. This sequence encodes CASMGLARAGRSNEQFF.

This sequence joins TRBV3-1 and TRBJ2-7; the D gene is possibly TRBD1 (5 bases). The germline V and J ends were trimmed by 0 bases and 6 bases, with 21 bases remaining between them. The CDR3 has 17 amino acids. CDR1 LGHDT and CDR2 YNNKEL come from the germline V gene (reference sequence). This chain's CDR3 is CASSQDATDTLFIEQYF. CDR3 nucleotides: TGTGCCAGCAGCCAAGATGCGACAGACACTTTGTTTATCGAGCAGTACTTC.

The chain employs TRBV12-3 or TRBV12-4 and TRBJ1-1; D not resolved. V was pared by 6 bases and J by 8 bases, with 16 bases between. This CDR3 spans 13 amino acids. This CDR3 reads CASSWSSPGEAFF. CDR3 coding DNA: TGTGCCAGCAGCTGGAGCTCCCCCGGGGAAGCTTTCTTT.